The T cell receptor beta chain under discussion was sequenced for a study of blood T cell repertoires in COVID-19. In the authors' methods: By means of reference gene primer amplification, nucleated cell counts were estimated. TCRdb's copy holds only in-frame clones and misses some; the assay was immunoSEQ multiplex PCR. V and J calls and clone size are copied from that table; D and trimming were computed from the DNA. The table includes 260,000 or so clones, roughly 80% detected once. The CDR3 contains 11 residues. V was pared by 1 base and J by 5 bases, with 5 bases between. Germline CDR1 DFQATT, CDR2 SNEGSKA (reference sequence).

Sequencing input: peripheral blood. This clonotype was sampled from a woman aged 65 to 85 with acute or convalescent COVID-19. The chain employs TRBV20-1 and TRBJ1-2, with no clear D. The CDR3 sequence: CSARVKYGYTF. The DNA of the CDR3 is TGCAGTGCTAGAGTAAAATATGGCTACACCTTC.